Given below is one T cell receptor beta chain in context. One base away lies a much larger clone, so this may be a sequencing read error. A second about 7 to 11 cycle PCR used barcoded and J-beta primers. Via MiXCR, TCRdb re-called the 5' RACE reads, giving one row per CDR3 protein. Counted here are about 1.1 million distinct CDR3 sequences, around two fifths occurring once; the ten biggest clones make up around 12%. The data were taken from a study of blood T cells in healthy people across ages. The study drew donors from healthy Caucasian individuals in Russia aged roughly 6 to 90. The V end lost 0 bases, the J end lost 0 bases, and 6 bases lay between the germline ends. The CDR3 length is 14 residues. Germline CDR1 SGHRS, CDR2 YFSETQ.

The receptor was isolated from a man younger than 30 in good health. Specimen: blood. The rearrangement joins TRBV5-1 to TRBJ1-1, with no clear D. This CDR3 is CASSLAEMNTEAFF. In DNA form, the CDR3 reads TGCGCCAGCAGCTTGGCGGAGATGAACACTGAAGCTTTCTTT.